A single sample is the source of the 16 T cell receptor beta chains below, sequenced in a study of T cell repertoires in cytomegalovirus infection. Each CDR3 protein is one row after TCRdb ran MiXCR on the reads. The sample has about 740,000 distinct CDR3 sequences, approximately 40% seen once. Sample: PBMCs. The receptor set was obtained from a human donor in good health (CMV status not recorded). Some clones in this sample may be carry-over from other donors' samples.

A few counts support this clonotype. This chain connects TRBV12-3 or TRBV12-4 to TRBJ1-2; D gene unclear. This CDR3 has 13 amino acids. V was cut by 3 bases and J by 8 bases, with 13 bases left in between. The DNA of the CDR3 is TGTGCCAGCAGTTTTGGTCCCACCAACGGCTACACCTTC. Amino acids: CASSFGPTNGYTF.

This clonotype was observed a handful of times. The chain uses TRBV27 and TRBJ2-5, with TRBD2 matching 13 bases. Germline loops: CDR1 MNHEY, CDR2 SMNVEV (reference sequence). The length of the CDR3 is 15 residues. Unmatched junction bases numbered 10, after V lost 10 bases and J lost 5 bases. DNA for the CDR3: TGTGCCACCCGGACTAGCGGGAGTGATGGGGAGACCCAGTACTTC. Encoded protein: CATRTSGSDGETQYF.

This chain links TRBV25-1 with TRBJ1-1; 7 positions agree with TRBD1. CDR1 and CDR2 from the germline V gene are MGHDK and SYGVNS. Trimming cost V 3 bases and J 2 bases; bases outside gene matches: 9. The length of the CDR3 is 16 residues. The DNA of the CDR3 is TGTGCCAGCAGTGACGACAGGGCTCGGCCTAACACTGAAGCTTTCTTT. Protein sequence: CASSDDRARPNTEAFF.

The chain has TRBV12-3 or TRBV12-4 and TRBJ2-1; possible D gene TRBD1, 5 bases. This CDR3 contains 14 residues. V lost 6 bases to trimming and J lost 6 bases, with 15 bases between them. The CDR3 sequence: CASSSQGLANEQFF. CDR3 coding DNA: TGTGCCAGCAGCTCCCAGGGCCTGGCCAATGAGCAGTTCTTC.

The CDR3 bases are TGTGCCAGCAGCTTAGTTCCATATGAGCAGTTCTTC. This codes for CASSLVPYEQFF. The rearrangement links TRBV11-2 to TRBJ2-1; no definite D call. This CDR3 spans 12 amino acids. The germline V and J ends were trimmed by 1 base and 8 bases, with 6 bases remaining between them. Germline CDR1 SGHAT, CDR2 FQNNGV.

This clonotype was counted a few times. J is TRBJ1-1 and V is TRBV28; 7 positions agree with TRBD1. The CDR3 is 13 residues long. V lost 0 bases and J lost 11; bases outside the gene matches: 6. CDR1 and CDR2 from the germline V gene are MDHEN and SYDVKM. CDR3 in DNA: TGTGCCAGCAGTTTATGGACAGGGTTGTTTGCTTTCTTT. Amino acids: CASSLWTGLFAFF. Full variable domain (rest looked up from reference TRBV28 and TRBJ1-1): DVKVTQSSRYLVKRTGEKVFLECVQDMDHENMFWYRQDPGLGLRLIYFSYDVKMKEKGDIPEGYSVSREKKERFSLILESASTNQTSMYLCASSLWTGLFAFFGQGTRLTVV.

This clonotype appeared many times. The chain has TRBV19 and TRBJ2-1; TRBD1 might be the D (6 bases). CDR3 length equals 14 residues. V gave up 7 bases and J gave up 0 bases, with 10 bases separating them. Germline V gene sequence: CDR1 LNHDA, CDR2 SQIVND (reference sequence). Here the CDR3 reads CASTPDSSYNEQFF. The CDR3 DNA reads TGTGCCAGTACCCCGGACAGCTCCTACAATGAGCAGTTCTTC.

This rearrangement joins TRBV2 to TRBJ2-3; 10 nucleotides match TRBD2. Per the germline V gene, CDR1 is SNHLY and CDR2 is FYNNEI. J gave up 3 bases and V 7 bases, and 7 bases lay outside the gene matches. The CDR3 contains 15 residues. CDR3 sequence reads: CASNFLAGETDTQYF. As DNA, the CDR3 is TGTGCCAGCAATTTCCTAGCGGGAGAGACAGATACGCAGTATTTT. The full variable domain, in which reference TRBV2 and TRBJ2-3 provide the parts outside the CDR3, is EPEVTQTPSHQVTQMGQEVILRCVPISNHLYFYWYRQILGQKVEFLVSFYNNEISEKSEIFDDQFSVERPDGSNFTLKIRSTKLEDSAMYFCASNFLAGETDTQYFGPGTRLTVL.

V usage is TRBV27 and J usage is TRBJ2-1; the D gene could be TRBD1 or TRBD2 (8 bases each). Trimming pared 0 bases from V and 2 bases from J, leaving 17 bases between. The CDR3 is made up of 18 amino acids. Germline assignment: CDR1 MNHEY and CDR2 SMNVEV (reference sequence). The CDR3 sequence is CASSLSPRGRGAYNEQFF. The CDR3 DNA sequence: TGTGCCAGCAGTTTATCGCCCAGGGGGCGGGGGGCCTACAATGAGCAGTTCTTC.

V gene TRBV20-1 combines with J gene TRBJ2-1; 8 bases align to TRBD2. The CDR3 sequence is 17 residues long. Trimming cost V 1 base and J 2 bases; bases outside gene matches: 10. The germline gives CDR1 DFQATT, CDR2 SNEGSKA (reference sequence). CDR3 sequence reads: CSARGVLTSETYNEQFF. The DNA of the CDR3 is TGCAGTGCTAGAGGCGTTTTGACTAGCGAGACCTACAATGAGCAGTTCTTC.

About this clonotype itself: This may be a read error: a much more frequent sequence differs by one nucleotide. The rearrangement uses TRBV7-6 and TRBJ1-1; tentatively, D is TRBD1 (5 bases). CDR1 and CDR2 (germline): SGHVS, FNYEAQ. The CDR3 sequence is 15 residues long. This CDR3 is CASSLAQGGGTEALF. Here the CDR3 DNA reads TGTGCCAGCAGCTTGGCGCAGGGAGGAGGCACTGAAGCTCTCTTT. Supplemented by reference TRBV7-6 and TRBJ1-1, the full variable domain reads GAGVSQSPRYKVTKRGQDVALRCDPISGHVSLYWYRQALGQGPEFLTYFNYEAQQDKSGLPNDRFSAERPEGSISTLTIQRTEQRDSAMYRCASSLAQGGGTEALFGQGTRLTVV.

This clonotype was recorded a few times. The V gene is TRBV5-4, the J gene TRBJ2-2; D unclear. The CDR3 consists of 14 residues. Germline lookup yields CDR1 SGHNT and CDR2 YYREEE (reference sequence). The V end lost 0 bases, the J end lost 3 bases, and 6 bases lay between the germline ends. The DNA of the CDR3 is TGTGCCAGCAGCTTGGACCAGTACACCGGGGAGCTGTTTTTT. This codes for CASSLDQYTGELFF. Complete variable domain (other parts from reference TRBV5-4 and TRBJ2-2): ETGVTQSPTHLIKTRGQQVTLRCSSQSGHNTVSWYQQALGQGPQFIFQYYREEENGRGNFPPRFSGLQFPNYSSELNVNALELDDSALYLCASSLDQYTGELFFGEGSRLTVL.

CDR3 region: CSARDLTQGRSYGYTF. In nucleotides, the CDR3 is TGCAGTGCTAGAGATCTCACCCAGGGGCGGTCATATGGCTACACCTTC. The V call is TRBV20-1, the J call TRBJ1-2, with D tentatively TRBD1 (6 bases). The germline V and J ends were trimmed by 0 bases and 5 bases, with 19 bases remaining between them. This CDR3 has 16 residues. Looked up from germline, CDR1 is DFQATT and CDR2 is SNEGSKA (reference sequence).

This clonotype was seen a handful of times. The rearrangement joins TRBV7-2 to TRBJ2-5; D ambiguous. The V gene's germline CDR1 is SGHTA and CDR2 FQGNSA. This CDR3 spans 14 amino acids. Between the trimmed V and J ends, which lost 1 base and 5 bases, there was a span of 11 bases. CDR3 protein: CASSLVSTGETQYF. The CDR3 DNA is TGTGCCAGCAGCTTAGTGTCTACTGGGGAGACCCAGTACTTC.

The chain has TRBV5-1 and TRBJ1-6, with D uncertain. Per germline, CDR1 SGHRS and CDR2 YFSETQ. Deletions cut 3 bases from V and 8 bases from J, with 12 bases between. The CDR3 is made up of 14 amino acids. The CDR3 loop is CASSSQQADSPLHF. CDR3 sequence (DNA): TGCGCCAGCAGCTCCCAGCAGGCGGATTCACCCCTCCACTTT. Complete variable domain (other parts from reference TRBV5-1 and TRBJ1-6): KAGVTQTPRYLIKTRGQQVTLSCSPISGHRSVSWYQQTPGQGLQFLFEYFSETQRNKGNFPGRFSGRQFSNSRSEMNVSTLELGDSALYLCASSSQQADSPLHFGNGTRLTVT.

This clonotype appeared a few times. V gene TRBV6-1 combines with J gene TRBJ2-1, with D perhaps TRBD1 or TRBD2 (6 bases each). Germline CDR1 is MNHNS and CDR2 is SASEGT. Trimming took 0 bases from V and 6 from J, leaving 18 bases between them. The CDR3 spans 17 residues. The CDR3 sequence: CASSEAVGGTGSNEQFF. Written as DNA, the CDR3 is TGTGCCAGCAGTGAAGCAGTGGGGGGCACAGGTAGCAATGAGCAGTTCTTC.